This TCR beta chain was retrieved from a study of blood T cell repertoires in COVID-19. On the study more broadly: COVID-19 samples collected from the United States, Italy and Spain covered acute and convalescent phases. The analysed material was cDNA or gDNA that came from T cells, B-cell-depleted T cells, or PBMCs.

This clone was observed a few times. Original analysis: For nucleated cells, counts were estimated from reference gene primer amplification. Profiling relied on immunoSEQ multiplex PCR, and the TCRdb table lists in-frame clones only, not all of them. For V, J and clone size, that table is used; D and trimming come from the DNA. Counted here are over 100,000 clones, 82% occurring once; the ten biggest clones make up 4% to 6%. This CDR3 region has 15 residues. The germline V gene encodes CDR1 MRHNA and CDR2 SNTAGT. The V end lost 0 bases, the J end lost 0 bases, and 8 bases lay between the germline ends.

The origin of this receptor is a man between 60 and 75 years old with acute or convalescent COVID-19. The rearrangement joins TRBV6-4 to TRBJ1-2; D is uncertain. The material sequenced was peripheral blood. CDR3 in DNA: TGTGCCAGCAGTGACTCGATGGACTCTAACTATGGCTACACCTTC. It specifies CASSDSMDSNYGYTF.